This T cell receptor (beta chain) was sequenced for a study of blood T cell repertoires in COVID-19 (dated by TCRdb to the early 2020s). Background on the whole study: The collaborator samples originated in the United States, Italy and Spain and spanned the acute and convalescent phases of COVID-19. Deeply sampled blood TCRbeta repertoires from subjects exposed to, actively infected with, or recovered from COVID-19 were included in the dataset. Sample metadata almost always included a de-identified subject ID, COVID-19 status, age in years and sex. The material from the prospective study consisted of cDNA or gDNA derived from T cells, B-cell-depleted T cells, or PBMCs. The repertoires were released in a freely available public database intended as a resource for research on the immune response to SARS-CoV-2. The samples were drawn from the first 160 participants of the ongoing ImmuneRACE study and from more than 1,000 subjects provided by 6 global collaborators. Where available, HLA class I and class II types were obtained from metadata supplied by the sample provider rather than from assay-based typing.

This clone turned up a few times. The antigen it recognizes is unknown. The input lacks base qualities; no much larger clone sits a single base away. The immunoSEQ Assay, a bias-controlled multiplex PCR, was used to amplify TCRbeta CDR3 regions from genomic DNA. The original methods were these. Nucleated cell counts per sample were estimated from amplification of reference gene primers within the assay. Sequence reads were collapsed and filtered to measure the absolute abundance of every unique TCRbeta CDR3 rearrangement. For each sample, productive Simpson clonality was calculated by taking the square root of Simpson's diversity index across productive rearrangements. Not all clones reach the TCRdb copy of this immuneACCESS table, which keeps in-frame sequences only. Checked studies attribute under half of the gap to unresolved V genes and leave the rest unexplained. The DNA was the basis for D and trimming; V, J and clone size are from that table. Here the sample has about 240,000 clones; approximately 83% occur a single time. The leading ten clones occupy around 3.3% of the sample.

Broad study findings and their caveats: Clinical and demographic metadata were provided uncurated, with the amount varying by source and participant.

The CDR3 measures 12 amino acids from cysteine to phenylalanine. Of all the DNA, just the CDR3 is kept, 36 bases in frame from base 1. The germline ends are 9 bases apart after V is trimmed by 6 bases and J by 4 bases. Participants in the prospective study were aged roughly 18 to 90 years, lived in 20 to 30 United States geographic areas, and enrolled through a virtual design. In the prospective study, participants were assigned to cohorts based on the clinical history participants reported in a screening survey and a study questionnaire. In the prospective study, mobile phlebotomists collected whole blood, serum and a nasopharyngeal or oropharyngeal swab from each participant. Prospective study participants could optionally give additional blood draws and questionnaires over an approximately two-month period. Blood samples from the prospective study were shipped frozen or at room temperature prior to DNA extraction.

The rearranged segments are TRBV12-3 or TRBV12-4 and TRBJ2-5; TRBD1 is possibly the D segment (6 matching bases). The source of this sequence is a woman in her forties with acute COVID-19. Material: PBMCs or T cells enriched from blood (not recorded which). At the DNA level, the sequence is TGTGCCAGCAGCCCACAGGGAGAGACCCAGTACTTC. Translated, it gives CASSPQGETQYF.